These T cell receptor beta chains were read from a single sample in a study of blood T cell repertoires in COVID-19. The repertoire was sequenced with immunoSEQ multiplex PCR; TCRdb's copy has only in-frame clones and lacks some. The table has about 78,000 clones, around nine tenths seen once. Sequencing was carried out using peripheral blood. Every receptor here comes from a man aged 50 to 59 with active or convalescent COVID-19. CDR3s include the opening cysteine and the closing phenylalanine or tryptophan. A D gene is named only where the DNA matches it firmly. Expanded clones are given a class, and other clones once, few, many or no size at all.

cdr3_nt cdr3_aa j_call clone_size v_call d_call
TGTGCCAGTATGTCGGGGGGTTATAGCAATCAGCCCCAGCATTTT CASMSGGYSNQPQHF TRBJ1-5 . TRBV19 .
TGTGCCAGTATAGACAGGGGGCTGAACACTGAAGCTTTCTTT CASIDRGLNTEAFF TRBJ1-1 . TRBV6-5 TRBD1
TGTGCCATCAGTGACCCGGGGGTCACCATATATTTT CAISDPGVTIYF TRBJ1-3 . TRBV10-3 .
TGTGCCAGCAGCTTTCCACTAGCGGGCCAAGAGACCCAGTACTTC CASSFPLAGQETQYF TRBJ2-5 . TRBV7-2 TRBD2
TGTGCCAGCAGCCTTAGCGGGGGCCTTCAAGAGACCCAGTACTTC CASSLSGGLQETQYF TRBJ2-5 . TRBV3-1/TRBV3-2 TRBD2
TGTGCCTGGAGTGACGGGGACAGGGGGAGAAACACCATATATTTT CAWSDGDRGRNTIYF TRBJ1-3 once TRBV30 TRBD1
TGTGCCAGCAGCTCCACTTCGGGAATCTGGCAGAAAGAGACCCAGTACTTC CASSSTSGIWQKETQYF TRBJ2-5 few TRBV11-2 .
TGTGCCAGCAGCCTGGGAACCGGGACACCTCAAAGCACAGATACGCAGTATTTT CASSLGTGTPQSTDTQYF TRBJ2-3 . TRBV28 .
TGTGCCAGTAGCCCTGACCAGGCCAGCAATGAAAAACTGTTTTTT CASSPDQASNEKLFF TRBJ1-4 . TRBV19 .
TGTGCCACCAGTGAGAGACAGACAGGGAAGTATGAGCAGTTCTTC CATSERQTGKYEQFF TRBJ2-1 . TRBV24-1 TRBD1
TGTGCCAGCAGTGGGGGACAGGGGGGCGACTCTGGGGCCAACGTCCTGACTTTC CASSGGQGGDSGANVLTF TRBJ2-6 . TRBV6-1 TRBD1
TGTGCCAGTACCTTGACAGGGATGAACACTGAAGCTTTCTTT CASTLTGMNTEAFF TRBJ1-1 . TRBV19 TRBD1
TGTGCCAGCAGCCGGACAGGGGGCTTTTCACCCCTCCACTTT CASSRTGGFSPLHF TRBJ1-6 . TRBV11-2 TRBD1
TGTGCCAGCAGCTCCATGGACAGCCAAGAGACCCAGTACTTC CASSSMDSQETQYF TRBJ2-5 . TRBV5-4 .
TGTGCCAGCAGCGTAGATGGGGGACAGGCTCTCTATGGCTACACCTTC CASSVDGGQALYGYTF TRBJ1-2 . TRBV9 TRBD1
TGTGCCAGCAGTAGGGACATCGATCAGCCCCAGCATTTT CASSRDIDQPQHF TRBJ1-5 . TRBV12-3/TRBV12-4 .
TGTGCCAGCAGTCCGGTCCTTAGCAATCAGCCCCAGCATTTT CASSPVLSNQPQHF TRBJ1-5 . TRBV28 .